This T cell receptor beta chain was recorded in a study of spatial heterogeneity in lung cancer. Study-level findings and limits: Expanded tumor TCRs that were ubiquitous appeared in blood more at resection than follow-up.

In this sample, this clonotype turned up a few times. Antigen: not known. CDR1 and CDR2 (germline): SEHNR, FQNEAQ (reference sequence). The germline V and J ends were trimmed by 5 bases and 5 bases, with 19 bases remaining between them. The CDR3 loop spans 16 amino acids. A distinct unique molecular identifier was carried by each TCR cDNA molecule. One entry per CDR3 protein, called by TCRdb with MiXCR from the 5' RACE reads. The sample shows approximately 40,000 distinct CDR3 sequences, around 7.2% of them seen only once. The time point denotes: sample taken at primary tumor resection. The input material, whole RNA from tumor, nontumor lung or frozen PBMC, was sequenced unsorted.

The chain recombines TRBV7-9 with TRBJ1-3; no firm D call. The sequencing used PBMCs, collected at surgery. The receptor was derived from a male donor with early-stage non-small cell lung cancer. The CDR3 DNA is TGTGCCAGCAGCGATGTAAACGGGAGAAGGAGAAACACCATATATTTT. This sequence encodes CASSDVNGRRRNTIYF.